Here is one T cell receptor beta chain with its context. The V segment lost 4 bases and the J segment 7 bases; nucleotides outside the gene matches: 12. Germline CDR1 reads LNHDA; CDR2 reads SQIVND (reference sequence). There are 16 residues in the CDR3. Sequencing used immunoSEQ multiplex PCR; TCRdb keeps in-frame clones, though not all of them. The repertoire includes 84,000 or so clones, roughly 91% of them detected once, and approximately 18% sits in the top ten. The entry originates in a study of control samples from healthy donors and cancer patients. This receptor was obtained from a man aged 50-60 years in good health. V and J are TRBV19 and TRBJ1-5, with 8 nucleotides matching TRBD1. The sequencing input was blood. CDR3 sequence reads: CASSTLGQGVGQPQHF. Here the CDR3 DNA reads TGTGCCAGTAGTACCCTCGGACAGGGTGTGGGACAGCCCCAGCATTTT.